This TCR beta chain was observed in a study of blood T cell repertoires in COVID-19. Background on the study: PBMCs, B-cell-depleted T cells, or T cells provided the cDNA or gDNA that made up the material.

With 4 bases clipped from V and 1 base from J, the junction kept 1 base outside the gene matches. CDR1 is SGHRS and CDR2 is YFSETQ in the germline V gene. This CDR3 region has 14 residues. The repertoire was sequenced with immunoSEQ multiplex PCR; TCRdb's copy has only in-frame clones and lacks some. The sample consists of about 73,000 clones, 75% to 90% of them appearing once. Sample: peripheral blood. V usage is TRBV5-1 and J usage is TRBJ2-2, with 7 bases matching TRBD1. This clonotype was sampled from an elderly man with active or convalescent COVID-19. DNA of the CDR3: TGCGCCAGCAGCGACAGGGTGAACACCGGGGAGCTGTTTTTT. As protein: CASSDRVNTGELFF.